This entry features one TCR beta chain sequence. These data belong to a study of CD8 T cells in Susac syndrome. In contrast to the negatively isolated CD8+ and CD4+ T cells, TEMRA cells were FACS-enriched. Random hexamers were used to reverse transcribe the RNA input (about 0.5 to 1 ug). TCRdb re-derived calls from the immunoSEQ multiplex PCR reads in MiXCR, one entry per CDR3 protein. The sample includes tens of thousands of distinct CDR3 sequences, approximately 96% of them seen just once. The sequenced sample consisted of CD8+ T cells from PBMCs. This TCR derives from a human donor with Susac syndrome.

CDR3 loop: CSVGGQRDGYTF. The CDR3 nucleotides read TGCAGCGTTGGGGGACAGAGAGATGGCTACACCTTC. The chain carries TRBV29-1 and TRBJ1-2; 7 nucleotides agree with TRBD1. V lost 4 bases, J lost 6 bases, and 5 bases stayed unmatched. Germline V lookup: CDR1 SQVTM, CDR2 ANQGSEA. This CDR3 region has 12 residues. Full variable domain (remainder filled in from reference TRBV29-1 and TRBJ1-2): SAVISQKPSRDICQRGTSLTIQCQVDSQVTMMFWYRQQPGQSLTLIATANQGSEATYESGFVIDKFPISRPNLTFSTLTVSNMSPEDSSIYLCSVGGQRDGYTFGSGTRLTVV.